The 25 T cell receptor beta chains below were found in one sample sequenced in a study of somatic mutations in T cells in chronic GVHD (dated by TCRdb to about 2020). The receptor library was made with the immunoSEQ multiplex PCR assay. Drawn from immuneACCESS, this table holds only the in-frame rearrangements with V and J called that TCRdb kept. Clones are partly lost; checked studies trace under half to an unresolved V gene and leave the rest unexplained. The sample table holds about 13,000 clones, of which around 82% were seen once. Of the sample, less than 40% falls within the top ten clones. Sequenced: Vbeta20-negative CD4+ T cells from blood. In the paper's terms, the cell subset or site label means: CD4+ T cells sorted as TCR Vbeta20 negative by flow cytometry. Receptors originate from a male patient aged 50 or older with chronic graft-versus-host disease. After transplantation, some T cells may belong to the graft donor instead of the recipient.

This clone was counted a few times. Other nucleotide sequences from this sample produce the same CDR3. This chain uses TRBV6-1 with TRBJ2-7; tentative D call: TRBD1 (5 bases). The ends were cut back, 4 bases at V and 0 bases at J, with 10 bases in the middle. The CDR3 is 14 residues long. The germline V gene has CDR1 MNHNS and CDR2 SASEGT. The CDR3 sequence is CASSGGQLSYEQYF. CDR3 DNA sequence: TGTGCCAGCAGTGGGGGCCAACTCTCCTACGAGCAGTACTTC.

V is TRBV18 and J is TRBJ2-7; possibly TRBD1 for D (6 bases). This CDR3 region has 16 residues. CDR1 and CDR2 (germline): KGHSH, LQKENI. V lost 0 bases and J 6 bases, leaving 18 bases between the germline ends. CDR3 in amino acids: CASSPPGAGARGEQYF. Written as DNA, the CDR3 is TGTGCCAGCTCACCACCGGGAGCAGGGGCAAGGGGCGAGCAGTACTTC.

The sample holds one count of this clone. V and J are TRBV7-9 and TRBJ2-1, with 9 bases identical to TRBD2. This CDR3 spans 15 amino acids. Germline assignment: CDR1 SEHNR and CDR2 FQNEAQ (reference sequence). Germline trimming cut 1 base from V and 8 bases from J; bases unmatched to any gene: 6. CDR3 coding DNA: TGTGCCAGCAGCTTAGGACTAGCGGATGCCGATGAGCAGTTCTTC. Translating it yields CASSLGLADADEQFF.

This clone was seen a few times. The chain combines TRBV29-1 with TRBJ2-5; weak D call: TRBD2 (5 bases). V gave up 3 bases and J gave up 4 bases, with 12 bases separating them. From germline, CDR1 is SQVTM and CDR2 ANQGSEA. This CDR3 is 13 amino acids long. CDR3 residues: CSVDLPEGETQYF. The CDR3 coding sequence is TGCAGCGTTGACCTCCCAGAGGGAGAGACCCAGTACTTC.

The V call is TRBV5-4, the J call TRBJ1-1, with no clear D. Trimming pared 4 bases from V and 3 bases from J, leaving 16 bases between. This CDR3 contains 15 residues. Per the germline V gene, CDR1 is SGHNT and CDR2 is YYREEE (reference sequence). The CDR3: CASSLHMGGDTEAFF. The CDR3 nucleotides read TGTGCCAGCAGCCTTCACATGGGCGGGGACACTGAAGCTTTCTTT.

This clone has just a few counts. The chain is built from TRBV5-4 and TRBJ2-2; 7 nucleotides line up with TRBD2. The CDR3 spans 15 residues. Germline CDR1 and CDR2: SGHNT and YYREEE (reference sequence). Trimming cost V 2 bases and J 6 bases; bases outside gene matches: 7. CDR3: CASSLKAGRAGELFF. DNA for the CDR3: TGTGCCAGCAGCTTAAAAGCGGGGAGGGCCGGGGAGCTGTTTTTT. The full variable domain, in which reference TRBV5-4 and TRBJ2-2 provide the parts outside the CDR3, is ETGVTQSPTHLIKTRGQQVTLRCSSQSGHNTVSWYQQALGQGPQFIFQYYREEENGRGNFPPRFSGLQFPNYSSELNVNALELDDSALYLCASSLKAGRAGELFFGEGSRLTVL.

The gene calls are TRBV11-3 and TRBJ1-1, with a weak D call TRBD1 (5 bases). V gave up 5 bases and J gave up 1 base, with 14 bases separating them. Germline V gives CDR1 SGHNT, CDR2 YENEEA. The CDR3 loop spans 15 amino acids. The CDR3 nucleotides read TGTGCCAGCAGCGTCCAGACAGATCAGAACACTGAAGCTTTCTTT. Protein: CASSVQTDQNTEAFF. Together with reference TRBV11-3 and TRBJ1-1, the CDR3 gives the full variable domain: EAGVVQSPRYKIIEKKQPVAFWCNPISGHNTLYWYLQNLGQGPELLIRYENEEAVDDSQLPKDRFSAERLKGVDSTLKIQPAELGDSAVYLCASSVQTDQNTEAFFGQGTRLTVV.

This chain uses TRBV6-5 with TRBJ1-1; D remains unclear. Trimming removed 8 bases at V and 7 bases at J, with 17 bases between. Germline CDR1 MNHEY, CDR2 SVGAGI. This CDR3 has 13 residues. This CDR3 is CASLGTGFSEAFF. CDR3 nucleotide sequence: TGTGCCAGCTTGGGTACGGGGTTCAGTGAAGCTTTCTTT.

This chain joins TRBV10-3 and TRBJ2-7, with D perhaps TRBD1 (6 bases). The V end was cut by 11 bases, the J end by 4 bases, with 15 bases between. Germline CDR1 is ENHRY and CDR2 is SYGVKD. This CDR3 spans 12 amino acids. DNA for the CDR3: TGTGCCTCTACAGGGAAGGGTTACGAGCAGTACTTC. This gives the protein CASTGKGYEQYF.

This chain uses TRBV6-6 with TRBJ2-4; 11 bases are shared with TRBD2. CDR3 length: 14 residues. Germline values: CDR1 MNHNY, CDR2 SVGAGI (reference sequence). After removal of 5 bases from V and 6 bases from J, the junction contained 3 bases not matched to a gene. CDR3 loop: CASSGTSGGNIQYF. CDR3 DNA: TGTGCCAGCAGTGGGACTAGCGGTGGAAACATTCAGTACTTC.

The V and J genes are TRBV25-1 and TRBJ2-7; D gene unclear. This CDR3 is 13 amino acids long. Germline lookup yields CDR1 MGHDK and CDR2 SYGVNS. Trimming took 3 bases from V and 3 from J, leaving 9 bases between them. The CDR3 region has the DNA TGTGCCAGCAGTGACCCCACTAACTACGAGCAGTACTTC. Protein product: CASSDPTNYEQYF.

This chain uses TRBV5-4 with TRBJ1-2; D possibly corresponds to TRBD1 (6 bases). The ends were cut back, 0 bases at V and 8 bases at J, with 11 bases in the middle. This CDR3 has 13 amino acids. Germline-derived CDR1 and CDR2 are SGHNT and YYREEE (reference sequence). CDR3 nucleotide sequence: TGTGCCAGCAGCTTGGATGGGGGCAGGGGCTACACCTTC. This sequence encodes CASSLDGGRGYTF.

This clone appeared a single time. The chain employs TRBV19 and TRBJ2-4; D ambiguous. This CDR3 has 15 residues. V lost 4 bases to trimming and J lost 2 bases, with 12 bases between them. CDR1 is LNHDA, CDR2 SQIVND, per germline (reference sequence). CDR3 coding DNA: TGTGCCAGTAGTACTCCCGGCGGCTCCAAAAACATTCAGTACTTC. Its translation: CASSTPGGSKNIQYF.

This chain connects TRBV2 to TRBJ1-4; 7 bases are shared with TRBD1. CDR1 is SNHLY and CDR2 is FYNNEI in the germline V gene. J lost 6 bases, V lost 8 bases, and 0 bases had no gene match. The CDR3 covers 11 residues. The CDR3, as DNA: TGTGCCAGCGGACAGGATGAAAAACTGTTTTTT. Amino acids: CASGQDEKLFF.

The V call is TRBV4-2, the J call TRBJ2-2; D is perhaps TRBD1 (6 bases). Per germline, CDR1 LGHNA and CDR2 YNFKEQ. V lost 4 bases, J lost 2 bases, and 14 bases lay in between. The CDR3 is 16 amino acids. In DNA, the CDR3 is TGTGCCAGCAGCCCGGTCGACAGGACTAACACCGGGGAGCTGTTTTTT. Encoded protein: CASSPVDRTNTGELFF.

The V call is TRBV6-5, the J call TRBJ1-3; 8 nucleotides match TRBD1. With 4 bases clipped from V and 0 bases from J, the junction kept 5 bases outside the gene matches. CDR3 length equals 16 residues. The V gene's germline CDR1 is MNHEY and CDR2 SVGAGI. DNA for the CDR3: TGTGCCAGCAGTTCTCTTGGACAGGGCTCTGGAAACACCATATATTTT. It yields the protein CASSSLGQGSGNTIYF.

This clone was seen only a few times. This chain connects TRBV19 to TRBJ2-7; D is perhaps TRBD1 (5 bases). CDR3 length equals 14 residues. Trimming removed 5 bases from V and 6 bases from J, with 17 bases in between. Germline V gives CDR1 LNHDA, CDR2 SQIVND (reference sequence). The chain's CDR3 is CASSYGPNDSEQYF. The DNA for the CDR3 is TGTGCCAGTAGTTATGGTCCCAATGACAGCGAGCAGTACTTC.

This chain links TRBV19 with TRBJ2-7, with 8 bases that match TRBD2. Per germline, CDR1 LNHDA and CDR2 SQIVND (reference sequence). The CDR3 covers 15 residues. Trimming at V came to 0 bases and at J to 7 bases, leaving 8 bases not matched to a gene. CDR3 loop: CASSIDGTSRGEQYF. Here the CDR3 DNA reads TGTGCCAGTAGTATAGACGGGACTAGTCGGGGGGAGCAGTACTTC.

The chain couples TRBV9 to TRBJ1-2, with D tentatively TRBD1 (6 bases). CDR3 size: 15 residues. Germline lookup yields CDR1 SGDLS and CDR2 YYNGEE. The V end was cut by 0 bases, the J end by 5 bases, with 14 bases between. The CDR3 DNA follows: TGTGCCAGCAGCGTAGACGTGGGGGCACCTTATGGCTACACCTTC. Protein: CASSVDVGAPYGYTF.

Regarding this clone: One end of the junction varies from germline; a read error may be responsible. The J gene is TRBJ2-5, the V gene TRBV7-7; TRBD2 matches at 8 bases. Germline V gene lookup returns CDR1 SSHAT and CDR2 FNYEAQ (reference sequence). The CDR3 extends over 13 amino acids. Here the CDR3 reads CASSIGGEETRYF. The CDR3, as DNA: TGTGCCAGCTCAATCGGGGGGGAAGAGACCCGGTACTTC.

The chain carries TRBV7-9 and TRBJ2-1, with D unclear. Germline V lookup: CDR1 SEHNR, CDR2 FQNEAQ (reference sequence). V lost 2 bases to trimming and J lost 0 bases, with 17 bases between them. The CDR3 has 18 residues. The DNA of the CDR3 is TGTGCCAGCAGCTTATCGGTATTGGCGGCTCACTCCTACAATGAGCAGTTCTTC. Amino acid sequence: CASSLSVLAAHSYNEQFF. Combining the CDR3 with reference TRBV7-9 and TRBJ2-1 gives the whole variable domain DTGVSQNPRHKITKRGQNVTFRCDPISEHNRLYWYRQTLGQGPEFLTYFQNEAQLEKSRLLSDRFSAERPKGSFSTLEIQRTEQGDSAMYLCASSLSVLAAHSYNEQFFGPGTRLTVL.

This rearrangement joins TRBV19 to TRBJ2-1; 14 nucleotides match TRBD2. This CDR3 has 15 amino acids. From germline, CDR1 is LNHDA and CDR2 SQIVND (reference sequence). With V trimmed by 3 bases and J by 9 bases, 4 bases remained unmatched. The CDR3 DNA sequence: TGTGCCAGTAGTATGACGGGACTAGCGGGAGCTGAGCAGTTCTTC. Amino acids: CASSMTGLAGAEQFF.

The chain joins TRBV4-2 to TRBJ1-1; D possibly corresponds to TRBD1 (5 bases). CDR3 length equals 16 residues. Germline V lookup: CDR1 LGHNA, CDR2 YNFKEQ. V was clipped by 0 bases and J by 1 base, with 12 bases between them. The CDR3 DNA reads as TGTGCCAGCAGCCAAGATCGAAGGGGCTCGAACACTGAAGCTTTCTTT. This encodes CASSQDRRGSNTEAFF.

The rearrangement uses TRBV7-2 and TRBJ2-7; D unclear. Germline-derived CDR1 and CDR2 are SGHTA and FQGNSA. Trimming shortened V by 3 bases and J by 0 bases, and 12 bases separated the two germline ends. This CDR3 contains 15 residues. The CDR3 loop reads CASSLAVTNSYEQYF. The CDR3 DNA sequence: TGTGCCAGCAGCTTGGCTGTGACAAACTCCTACGAGCAGTACTTC.

V usage is TRBV18 and J usage is TRBJ1-5; a possible D gene is TRBD1 (5 bases). This CDR3 is built from 16 residues. From germline, CDR1 is KGHSH and CDR2 LQKENI. The V and J ends lost 4 bases and 4 bases respectively, with 17 bases between them. This CDR3 reads CASSRISQGGNQPQHF. The CDR3 DNA sequence: TGTGCCAGCTCACGAATAAGCCAGGGTGGAAATCAGCCCCAGCATTTT.